The 6 T cell receptor beta chains in this list originate from one sample, sequenced in a study of control samples from healthy donors and cancer patients. Sequencing used immunoSEQ multiplex PCR; TCRdb keeps in-frame clones, though not all of them. This table holds under 150,000 clones, 93% found once. The specimen was PBMCs. The source is a man aged 45-65 years with head and neck cancer.

The V and J genes are TRBV21-1 and TRBJ1-1. TRBV21-1 is a known pseudogene. This CDR3 is built from 16 residues. The CDR3 reads CASSLPDCSANTEAFF. CDR3 bases: TGTGCCAGCAGCTTACCCGACTGTTCCGCGAACACTGAAGCTTTCTTT.

The CDR3 sequence: CASSQTWSADTQYF. For the CDR3, the DNA is TGTGCCAGCAGCCAGACTTGGTCGGCAGATACGCAGTATTTT. The J gene is TRBJ2-3, the V gene TRBV3-1 (or the pseudogene TRBV3-2), with D unresolved. Germline CDR1 is LGHDT and CDR2 is YNNKEL (reference sequence). This CDR3 spans 14 amino acids. The V gene lost 3 bases and the J gene lost 4 bases, with 11 bases spanning the gap.

The rearrangement uses TRBV12-5 and TRBJ2-1, with 7 bases matching TRBD1. The V segment lost 3 bases and the J segment 0 bases; nucleotides outside the gene matches: 14. Germline V CDR1 and CDR2: LGHNT, FRNRAP. This CDR3 is 19 amino acids long. DNA of the CDR3: TGTGCTAGTGGTTTACCCGGACAGGCGGTCCCCTCCTCCTACAATGAGCAGTTCTTC. Translated, it gives CASGLPGQAVPSSYNEQFF.

The rearrangement joins TRBV13 to TRBJ2-1; 7 nucleotides line up with TRBD2. Per germline, CDR1 PRHDT and CDR2 FYEKMQ (reference sequence). This CDR3 is 16 amino acids long. V trimming: 3 bases; J trimming: 0 bases; junction bases outside the gene matches: 5. CDR3 amino acids: CASSFPSGSSYNEQFF. CDR3 sequence (DNA): TGTGCCAGCAGCTTCCCTAGCGGAAGCTCCTACAATGAGCAGTTCTTC. The full variable domain, completed using reference TRBV13 and TRBJ2-1, is AAGVIQSPRHLIKEKRETATLKCYPIPRHDTVYWYQQGPGQDPQFLISFYEKMQSDKGSIPDRFSAQQFSDYHSELNMSSLELGDSALYFCASSFPSGSSYNEQFFGPGTRLTVL.

This chain links TRBV5-1 with TRBJ2-5; 8 bases map to TRBD2. The V gene end was trimmed by 4 bases and the J gene end by 1 base; junction bases not matched to a gene: 12. CDR3 length: 17 amino acids. Germline values: CDR1 SGHRS, CDR2 YFSETQ. CDR3 loop: CASSVGGPGTSQETQYF. The CDR3 DNA is TGCGCCAGCAGCGTTGGGGGGCCTGGGACTAGCCAAGAGACCCAGTACTTC. Looking up the rest from reference TRBV5-1 and TRBJ2-5 gives the full variable domain: KAGVTQTPRYLIKTRGQQVTLSCSPISGHRSVSWYQQTPGQGLQFLFEYFSETQRNKGNFPGRFSGRQFSNSRSEMNVSTLELGDSALYLCASSVGGPGTSQETQYFGPGTRLLVL.

A single count supports this clone. This chain joins TRBV7-6 and TRBJ2-6; a possible D gene is TRBD1 (5 bases). CDR3 length: 15 amino acids. Germline lookup yields CDR1 SGHVS and CDR2 FNYEAQ. Trimming shortened V by 0 bases and J by 2 bases, and 5 bases separated the two germline ends. The DNA for the CDR3 is TGTGCCAGCAGCTTAGCAGGGGCTGGGGCCAACGTCCTGACTTTC. Translated, it gives CASSLAGAGANVLTF.